This T cell receptor (beta chain) was profiled in a study of shared clonotypes between healthy human individuals. The naive CD8 subset, CD45RO-negative cells positively selected for CCR7, excluded terminally differentiated effector memory CD45RA+ cells. V lost 3 bases and J lost 5, with 13 bases in between. CDR1 is LNHDA, CDR2 SQIVND, per germline (reference sequence). The CDR3 contains 14 residues. Measured with immunoSEQ multiplex PCR; TCRdb has only the in-frame clones, and not every one. The data hold around 2,000,000 clones, with under 95% observed a single time. The sample comprised naive CD8+ T cells from PBMCs. The sequence came from a man between 18 and 29 years old in good health. Some clones in this sample may be carry-over from other donors' samples. The chain combines TRBV19 with TRBJ1-1; TRBD1 is a possible D gene (6 bases). CDR3 residues: CASSIGRGTTEAFF. CDR3 nucleotide sequence: TGTGCCAGTAGTATCGGCAGGGGAACAACTGAAGCTTTCTTT.